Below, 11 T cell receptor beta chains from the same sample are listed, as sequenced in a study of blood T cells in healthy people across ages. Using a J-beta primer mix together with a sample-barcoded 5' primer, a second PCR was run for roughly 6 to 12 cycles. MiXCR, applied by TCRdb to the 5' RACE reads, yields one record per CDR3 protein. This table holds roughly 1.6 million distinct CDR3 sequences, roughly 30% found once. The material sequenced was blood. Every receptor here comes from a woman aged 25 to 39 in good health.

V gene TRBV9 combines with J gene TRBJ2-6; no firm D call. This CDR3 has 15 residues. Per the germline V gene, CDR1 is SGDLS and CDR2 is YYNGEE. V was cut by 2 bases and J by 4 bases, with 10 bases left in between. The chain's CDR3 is CASSVSRNGANVLTF. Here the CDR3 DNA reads TGTGCCAGCAGCGTTAGCAGGAACGGGGCCAACGTCCTGACTTTC. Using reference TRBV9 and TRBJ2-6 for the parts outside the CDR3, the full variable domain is DSGVTQTPKHLITATGQRVTLRCSPRSGDLSVYWYQQSLDQGLQFLIQYYNGEERAKGNILERFSAQQFPDLHSELNLSSLELGDSALYFCASSVSRNGANVLTFGAGSRLTVL.

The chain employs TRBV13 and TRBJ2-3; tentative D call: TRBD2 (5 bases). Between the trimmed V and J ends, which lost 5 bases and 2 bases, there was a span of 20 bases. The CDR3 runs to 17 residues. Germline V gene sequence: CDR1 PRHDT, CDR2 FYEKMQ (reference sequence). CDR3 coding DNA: TGTGCCAGCAGCCCAAGCCTGGGGAAGAGGGTCACAGATACGCAGTATTTT. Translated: CASSPSLGKRVTDTQYF.

CDR3 sequence (DNA): TGTGCCTGGAGTGTACGTCGGAGCAATGAGCAGTTCTTC. This sequence encodes CAWSVRRSNEQFF. The chain couples TRBV30 to TRBJ2-1; D not resolved. Between the trimmed V and J ends, which lost 0 bases and 6 bases, there was a span of 9 bases. This CDR3 comprises 13 residues. Germline V gene sequence: CDR1 GTSNPN, CDR2 SVGIG (reference sequence).

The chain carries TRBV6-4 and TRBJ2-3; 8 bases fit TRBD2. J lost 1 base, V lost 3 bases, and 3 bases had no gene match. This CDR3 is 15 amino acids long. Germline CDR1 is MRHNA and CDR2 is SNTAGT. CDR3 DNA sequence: TGTGCCAGCAGTGAGGGTAGCGGGGGCACAGATACGCAGTATTTT. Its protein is CASSEGSGGTDTQYF.

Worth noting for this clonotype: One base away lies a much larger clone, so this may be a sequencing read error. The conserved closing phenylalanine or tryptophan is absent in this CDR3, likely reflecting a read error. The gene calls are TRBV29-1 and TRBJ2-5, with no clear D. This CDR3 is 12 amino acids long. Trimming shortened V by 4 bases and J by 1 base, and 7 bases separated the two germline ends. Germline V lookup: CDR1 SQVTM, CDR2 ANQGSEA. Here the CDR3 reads CSVGHTQETQYY. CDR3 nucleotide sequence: TGCAGCGTTGGTCACACCCAAGAGACCCAGTACTAC.

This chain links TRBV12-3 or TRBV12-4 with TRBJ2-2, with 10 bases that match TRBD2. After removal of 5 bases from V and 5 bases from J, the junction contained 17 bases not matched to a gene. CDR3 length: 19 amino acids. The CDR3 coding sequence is TGTGCCAGCAGTCCCCCTAGCGGGGGAGAATTGGTGTGGACCGGGGAGCTGTTTTTT. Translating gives CASSPPSGGELVWTGELFF.

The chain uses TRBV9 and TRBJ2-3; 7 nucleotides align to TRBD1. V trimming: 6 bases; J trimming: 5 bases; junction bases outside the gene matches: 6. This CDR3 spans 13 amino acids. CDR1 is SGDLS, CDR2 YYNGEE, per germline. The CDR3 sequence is CASMRGLKDTQYF. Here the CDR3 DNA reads TGTGCCAGCATGAGGGGGCTGAAAGATACGCAGTATTTT.

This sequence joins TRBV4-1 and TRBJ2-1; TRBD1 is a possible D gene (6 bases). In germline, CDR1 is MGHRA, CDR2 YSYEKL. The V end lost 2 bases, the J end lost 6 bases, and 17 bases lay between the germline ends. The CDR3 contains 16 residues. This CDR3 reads CASSQPREGVGNEQFF. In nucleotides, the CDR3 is TGCGCCAGCAGCCAACCCAGAGAGGGGGTCGGCAATGAGCAGTTCTTC.

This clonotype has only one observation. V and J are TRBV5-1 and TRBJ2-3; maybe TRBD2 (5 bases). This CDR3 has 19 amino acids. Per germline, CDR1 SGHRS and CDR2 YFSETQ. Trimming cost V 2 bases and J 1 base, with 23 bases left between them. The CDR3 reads CASSFLAGKKVFGTDTQYF. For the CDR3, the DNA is TGCGCCAGCAGCTTTCTGGCGGGTAAGAAGGTGTTTGGCACAGATACGCAGTATTTT.

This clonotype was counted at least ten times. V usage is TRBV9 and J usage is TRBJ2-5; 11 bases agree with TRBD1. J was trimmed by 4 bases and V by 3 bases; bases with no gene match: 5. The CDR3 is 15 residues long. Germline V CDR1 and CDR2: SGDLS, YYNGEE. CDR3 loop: CASSGRDRGRETQYF. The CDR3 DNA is TGTGCCAGCAGCGGACGGGACAGGGGGAGAGAGACCCAGTACTTC.

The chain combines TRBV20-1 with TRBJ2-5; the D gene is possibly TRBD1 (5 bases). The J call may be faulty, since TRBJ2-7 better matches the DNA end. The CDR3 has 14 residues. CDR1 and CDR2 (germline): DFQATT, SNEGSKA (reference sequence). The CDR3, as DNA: TGCAGTGCTAGATATGGGGCTAGGCTATACGAGCAGTACTTC. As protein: CSARYGARLYEQYF.